A single sample gave rise to the 4 T cell receptor beta chains below, sequenced in a study of technical replicates of blood from several donors. Profiling relied on immunoSEQ multiplex PCR, and the TCRdb table lists in-frame clones only, not all of them. The table includes 95,000 to 100,000 clones, roughly 95% detected once. Source material: T cells isolated from PBMCs. These receptors all come from a human donor in good health.

This rearrangement joins TRBV11-2 to TRBJ2-7, with D hard to call. This CDR3 is built from 14 residues. CDR1 and CDR2 (germline): SGHAT, FQNNGV. V was clipped by 3 bases and J by 1 base, with 10 bases between them. The CDR3 sequence is CASSFVAGSYEQYF. CDR3 in DNA: TGTGCCAGCAGCTTTGTTGCAGGATCCTACGAGCAGTACTTC.

This clone was counted a single time. A read error is possible here, since a much larger clone lies one base away. The DNA is left out, because the CDR3 cannot be placed on it with certainty; the CDR3 is given as TCRdb lists it. The identical CDR3 is also encoded by other nucleotide sequences in the sample. The chain carries TRBV6-5 and TRBJ1-1; the table's D call, TRBD1, has no DNA check behind it. Germline lookup yields CDR1 MNHEY and CDR2 SVGAGI. The CDR3 has 14 residues if both end residues are counted. The CDR3 region is CASSWGQGNTEAFF.

The chain is built from TRBV4-1 and TRBJ2-7, with unresolved D. V lost 0 bases and J 3 bases, leaving 6 bases between the germline ends. CDR1 is MGHRA and CDR2 is YSYEKL in the germline V gene. This CDR3 has 13 residues. This CDR3 is CASSQDASYEQYF. CDR3 bases: TGCGCCAGCAGCCAAGATGCTAGCTACGAGCAGTACTTC.

V usage is TRBV4-2 and J usage is TRBJ2-2, with 7 bases identical to TRBD1. J gave up 1 base and V 2 bases, and 7 bases lay outside the gene matches. The CDR3 runs 17 residues. The germline CDR1 and CDR2 sequences are LGHNA and YNFKEQ. In DNA, the CDR3 is TGTGCCAGCAGCCAATCTGGACAGGAGGTGAACACCGGGGAGCTGTTTTTT. Encoded protein: CASSQSGQEVNTGELFF.